This T cell receptor (beta chain) was identified in a study of tumor-infiltrating lymphocytes in primary liver carcinoma. Study overall: Sequenced samples came back with roughly 3.5 to 7.13 million productive TCRbeta reads, and the counts looked alike across tissue types. Findings and caveats of the study: A fraction of only about 7.5-25% of top clones appeared in all five tumor regions. Pairs of tumor regions overlapped more than tumor-adjacent and tumor-blood pairs did.

Comments on this clonotype: The antigen is undetermined. This CDR3 fails to terminate in the conserved phenylalanine or tryptophan, so it likely reflects a read error.

Starting material for RNA and DNA co-extraction consisted of about 20-32 mg of unsorted bulk tissue. Every tumor sample had over 75% viable tumor cells. From approximately 0.5 ug of total RNA, TCR beta-specific cDNA was reverse-transcribed using a constant-region primer. Three nested multiplex PCR rounds, a slightly modified ARM-PCR, produced the libraries for TCR beta. With TRBV1-TRBV30 forward primers and a C-beta reverse primer, the first two PCR rounds were run for 10 cycles each. MiXCR, run by TCRdb on the multiplex PCR reads, gives a single entry per CDR3 protein. This sample has about 30,000 distinct CDR3 sequences, with 71% found just once. The germline CDR1 and CDR2 sequences are SEHNR and FQNEAQ (reference sequence). The CDR3 consists of 13 residues. V shed 7 bases and J shed 6 bases, with 12 bases lying between them.

V usage is TRBV7-9 and J usage is TRBJ2-2; either TRBD1 or TRBD2 may supply D (5 bases each). This receptor was obtained from a woman between 25 and 40 years old with primary liver carcinoma and hepatitis B virus infection. Sequencing input: liver tumor tissue from sampling region 3. The subset: tumor region T3, left-lateral pole. The DNA for the CDR3 is TGTGCCAGCATCTCCAGGGACGCCGGGGAGCTGTTTTGT. Residues: CASISRDAGELFC.